Listed below are T cell receptor beta chains from one sample, sequenced in a study of patients and donors after allogeneic stem cell transplantation. TCRdb analysed the RT-PCR reads with MiXCR anew, one entry per CDR3 protein. The table lists roughly 940,000 distinct CDR3 sequences, around 17% of them singletons. The source material was blood, either unsorted or a sorted T cell fraction (not recorded which). The receptors here all came from a human donor who was either an allogeneic HSCT recipient or a stem cell or donor lymphocyte infusion donor (not recorded which). It is not recorded whose cells these are; they may come from a transplant donor. The CDR3 runs from the conserved cysteine through the conserved F or W. Each record gives: J gene, CDR3 length, clone size, V gene, CDR3 protein. For some rows the clone size is stated as once, few or many, or as a class when expanded; others skip it.

TRBJ2-1 16 few TRBV28 CASSSTGSPSYNEQFF
TRBJ1-1 13 - TRBV7-9 CASSLATDTEAFF
TRBJ2-2 15 - TRBV4-3 CASSQGAGRTGELFF
TRBJ2-7 12 - TRBV10-3 CAISQGSYEQYF
TRBJ2-1 16 few TRBV6-1 CASTSSGVYLYNEQFF
TRBJ2-3 14 - TRBV20-1 CSASGSSRTDTQYF
TRBJ1-2 15 few TRBV20-1 CSASELLRGNYGYTF
TRBJ2-1 15 few TRBV6-2/TRBV6-3 CASREGRGTYNEQFF
TRBJ2-3 14 many TRBV29-1 CSVGGTSRADTQYF
TRBJ2-6 16 few TRBV6-1 CASSELEGSGANVLTF
TRBJ1-5 13 many TRBV24-1 CATTAPPNQPQHF
TRBJ2-7 14 - TRBV5-1 CASSFGTKSYEQYF
TRBJ2-3 15 - TRBV7-3 CASSSTAGGTDTQYF
TRBJ2-7 16 many TRBV5-1 CASSLALAGGSYEQYF
TRBJ1-1 15 - TRBV3-1 CASSPSDNRLNEVFF
TRBJ2-2 17 - TRBV7-8 CASSFRLAGAGTGELFF
TRBJ2-2 12 few TRBV12-3/TRBV12-4 CASRLETGELFF
TRBJ1-5 14 few TRBV20-1 CSARDRSSNQPQHF
TRBJ2-1 17 - TRBV20-1 CSARDWRAGRGFDEQFF
TRBJ1-2 15 few TRBV12-3/TRBV12-4 CASSPQNRVTYGYTF
TRBJ2-5 17 few TRBV11-2 CASSLGSRGGNKETQYF
TRBJ1-5 13 - TRBV20-1 CSASGDVYQPQHF
TRBJ2-5 14 - TRBV5-1 CASSPDGYQETQYF
TRBJ2-1 14 few TRBV20-1 CSARLVRLYNEQFF
TRBJ2-7 15 - TRBV18 CASSPRMGSSYEQYF
TRBJ1-3 15 few TRBV7-2 CASSAPTGGGNTIYF
TRBJ2-5 11 - TRBV30 CAWSRGETQYF
TRBJ1-2 13 few TRBV20-1 CSANDRGWGGYTF
TRBJ1-2 14 - TRBV15 CATSRSGTANGYTF
TRBJ1-2 13 few TRBV20-1 CSAREGLHYGYTF
TRBJ2-1 14 few TRBV11-2 CASTPRLAVNEQFF
TRBJ2-1 13 - TRBV27 CASSLSGLLEQFF
TRBJ2-1 18 - TRBV20-1 CSASKHAPGTRTMYEQFF
TRBJ1-4 15 - TRBV3-1 CASSHPDRVAEKLFF
TRBJ2-1 16 - TRBV7-6 CASSLVRAGGSREQFF
TRBJ2-7 16 - TRBV4-1 CASSHNPGLQSYEQYF
TRBJ2-2 16 few TRBV3-1 CASSQGTSRGTGELFF
TRBJ2-2 13 - TRBV30 CAWSVGNTGELFF
TRBJ2-2 18 many TRBV12-3/TRBV12-4 CASSPRDRDFRGTGELFF
TRBJ1-3 16 - TRBV4-3 CASSQDLRTSGNTIYF
TRBJ2-7 13 few TRBV7-6 CASSPRPVYEQYF
TRBJ2-7 14 few TRBV10-3 CAISETGIAYEQYF
TRBJ1-6 17 - TRBV21-1 CASSKGALSGEGAPLHF
TRBJ2-7 15 - TRBV20-1 CSASLAGGLLSEQYF
TRBJ1-2 14 - TRBV25-1 CASSEPNRNYGYTF
TRBJ2-3 13 - TRBV5-1 CASSLYSGDTQYF
TRBJ2-2 16 - TRBV6-1 CASSEVWGARTGELFF
TRBJ2-7 13 few TRBV27 CATQGPSVYEQYF
TRBJ2-7 14 - TRBV12-3/TRBV12-4 CASSPRTGIVKQYF
TRBJ2-7 15 many TRBV7-2 CASSLVGRGSYEQYF
TRBJ2-1 15 - TRBV18 CASSPPGLAGFGQFF
TRBJ1-3 16 - TRBV5-1 CASSLDQPHSGNTIYF
TRBJ2-7 15 - TRBV7-2 CASSLEVGGPYEQYF
TRBJ2-7 15 - TRBV27 CASSRSSGRVYEQYF
TRBJ1-3 13 - TRBV3-1 CASTGTSGNTIYF
TRBJ1-1 13 - TRBV6-2/TRBV6-3 CATSARPNTEAFF
TRBJ2-1 14 - TRBV3-1 CASSPWTVNNEQFF
TRBJ2-7 15 - TRBV6-1 CASSSATGRSYEQYF
TRBJ2-2 15 few TRBV6-1 CASSQQGLGTGELFF